The source of this T cell receptor (beta chain) is a study of blood T cell repertoires in COVID-19. Whole-study context: Sites across the United States, Italy and Spain contributed samples from acute and convalescent COVID-19. In each case, the material was cDNA or gDNA derived from T cells, B-cell-depleted T cells, or PBMCs.

Losses at the gene ends were 0 bases for V and 7 bases for J; bases not matched to a gene: 9. Germline-derived CDR1 and CDR2 are SGDLS and YYNGEE. The CDR3 has 16 amino acids. This clone was detected only once. Original methodology: Counts of nucleated cells, estimated from reference gene primer amplification, were obtained. Sequencing used immunoSEQ multiplex PCR; TCRdb keeps in-frame clones, though not all of them. D and trimming come from the DNA, and the V and J calls and clone size come from that table. The sample shows about 240,000 clones, 82% of them seen only once. The gene calls are TRBV9 and TRBJ2-5; 10 nucleotides agree with TRBD2. The sequence was collected from a woman aged 55-69 years with active or convalescent COVID-19. Material: peripheral blood. The chain's CDR3 is CASSVGAAGGPGTQYF. The CDR3 coding sequence is TGTGCCAGCAGCGTAGGCGCAGCGGGGGGGCCAGGGACCCAGTACTTC. Filled out from reference TRBV9 and TRBJ2-5, the complete variable domain reads DSGVTQTPKHLITATGQRVTLRCSPRSGDLSVYWYQQSLDQGLQFLIQYYNGEERAKGNILERFSAQQFPDLHSELNLSSLELGDSALYFCASSVGAAGGPGTQYFGPGTRLLVL.